The 25 T cell receptor beta chains below were found in one sample sequenced in a study of blood T cell repertoires in COVID-19. Sequencing used immunoSEQ multiplex PCR; TCRdb keeps in-frame clones, though not all of them. The table has about 160,000 clones, approximately 79% seen once. Sequencing was done on a sample of peripheral blood. The receptors shown here come from a woman aged 40-49 years with COVID-19, enrolled during active disease.

This clone was counted between two and nine times. The chain combines TRBV18 with TRBJ2-1; 9 nucleotides agree with TRBD2. Germline V gene data show CDR1 as KGHSH and CDR2 as LQKENI. The CDR3 has 19 amino acids. Losses at the gene ends were 0 bases for V and 0 bases for J; bases not matched to a gene: 9. In DNA, the CDR3 is TGTGCCAGCTCACCACCCCCACTAGCGGGCGGGAGCTCCTACAATGAGCAGTTCTTC. Residues: CASSPPPLAGGSSYNEQFF.

The chain employs TRBV3-1 (or the pseudogene TRBV3-2) and TRBJ1-3, with TRBD1 identical over 7 bases. Losses at the gene ends were 6 bases for V and 2 bases for J; bases not matched to a gene: 13. This CDR3 region has 17 residues. Germline CDR1 LGHDT, CDR2 YNNKEL (reference sequence). As DNA, the CDR3 is TGTGCCAGCAGTCGGGGCCTAAGACAGGGTCCTGGAAACACCATATATTTT. Translating gives CASSRGLRQGPGNTIYF.

The J gene is TRBJ1-5, the V gene TRBV28; a possible D gene is TRBD1 (6 bases). Germline V gives CDR1 MDHEN, CDR2 SYDVKM. V shed 6 bases and J shed 2 bases, with 11 bases lying between them. This CDR3 contains 14 residues. CDR3 coding DNA: TGTGCCAGCAGCCCCAGGGGCGGCAATCAGCCCCAGCATTTT. It is translated as CASSPRGGNQPQHF. The entire variable domain, with the rest obtained from reference TRBV28 and TRBJ1-5, is as follows: DVKVTQSSRYLVKRTGEKVFLECVQDMDHENMFWYRQDPGLGLRLIYFSYDVKMKEKGDIPEGYSVSREKKERFSLILESASTNQTSMYLCASSPRGGNQPQHFGDGTRLSIL.

This chain connects TRBV5-6 to TRBJ2-1; the D is unclear. V was shortened by 0 bases and J by 5 bases, with 15 bases between the two germline ends. This CDR3 has 16 amino acids. The germline V gene has CDR1 SGHDT and CDR2 YYEEEE. This CDR3 reads CASSLGARQPHNEQFF. The CDR3, as DNA: TGTGCCAGCAGCTTGGGGGCCCGCCAACCCCACAATGAGCAGTTCTTC.

The V gene is TRBV7-6, the J gene TRBJ2-1, with no clear D. Germline CDR1 is SGHVS and CDR2 is FNYEAQ. The CDR3 extends over 15 amino acids. The V gene lost 3 bases and the J gene lost 5 bases, with 14 bases spanning the gap. CDR3 residues: CASSLFPSDNNEQFF. The DNA for the CDR3 is TGTGCCAGCAGCTTGTTCCCAAGCGATAACAATGAGCAGTTCTTC.

In its sample, this clone was seen a few times. The chain joins TRBV6-6 to TRBJ2-1; TRBD1 matches at 7 bases. V gave up 6 bases and J gave up 7 bases; unmatched junction bases: 12. Germline V lookup: CDR1 MNHNY, CDR2 SVGAGI (reference sequence). The CDR3 covers 15 residues. The CDR3 nucleotides are TGTGCCAGCAGACTACAGGGGACCCTACGGAATGAGCAGTTCTTC. Its translation is CASRLQGTLRNEQFF.

The chain joins TRBV2 to TRBJ1-5, with D possibly TRBD1 on 5 matching bases. Deletions cut 6 bases from V and 5 bases from J, with 14 bases between. CDR3 length: 14 amino acids. Germline loops: CDR1 SNHLY, CDR2 FYNNEI. CDR3 sequence reads: CASRGDGGDQPQHF. The CDR3 DNA follows: TGTGCCAGCAGGGGGGACGGGGGGGATCAGCCCCAGCATTTT.

The rearrangement uses TRBV7-2 and TRBJ2-2; TRBD1 is a possible D gene (5 bases). The V end was cut by 1 base, the J end by 0 bases, with 12 bases between. The CDR3 consists of 17 residues. Germline V gene lookup returns CDR1 SGHTA and CDR2 FQGNSA. The CDR3 DNA follows: TGTGCCAGCAGCTTAGTGGGGCAAGTCGCGAACACCGGGGAGCTGTTTTTT. It translates to CASSLVGQVANTGELFF.

This rearrangement joins TRBV5-3 to TRBJ2-7; 7 bases agree with TRBD2. TRBV5-3 is an open reading frame whose function is uncertain. CDR3 size: 19 residues. The trim removed 4 bases at V and 4 bases at J, leaving 23 bases unmatched. CDR3 sequence: CARSDRAGKDLISRYEQYV. CDR3 sequence (DNA): TGTGCCAGAAGCGATAGAGCGGGGAAGGATTTAATTTCTAGGTACGAGCAGTACGTC.

This sequence joins TRBV4-1 and TRBJ2-1, with D unclear. V lost 4 bases and J 4 bases, leaving 14 bases between the germline ends. There are 15 residues in the CDR3. CDR1 and CDR2 (germline): MGHRA, YSYEKL. The chain's CDR3 is CASSPSGGKYNEQFF. The CDR3 DNA reads as TGCGCCAGCAGCCCCTCCGGCGGAAAATACAATGAGCAGTTCTTC.

The CDR3: CASNPDRRNTEAFF. The CDR3, as DNA: TGTGCCAGCAACCCGGACAGAAGAAACACTGAAGCTTTCTTT. The rearrangement uses TRBV6-5 and TRBJ1-1, with D perhaps matching TRBD1 (6 bases). CDR1 is MNHEY and CDR2 is SVGAGI in the germline V gene. The CDR3 spans 14 residues. V lost 7 bases and J lost 2, with 14 bases in between.

The chain recombines TRBV5-4 with TRBJ2-3; 11 bases match TRBD2. V gave up 1 base and J gave up 6 bases; unmatched junction bases: 4. Looked up from germline, CDR1 is SGHNT and CDR2 is YYREEE (reference sequence). The CDR3 is made up of 15 amino acids. The CDR3 coding sequence is TGTGCCAGCAGCTTGTTAGGGACTAGCGGCGATACGCAGTATTTT. It translates to CASSLLGTSGDTQYF.

This clone was seen just once. The chain couples TRBV6-1 to TRBJ2-3; 11 bases map to TRBD2. The germline CDR1 and CDR2 sequences are MNHNS and SASEGT. V shed 4 bases, J shed 1 base, and the junction held 7 bases outside the gene matches. CDR3 length equals 17 residues. The DNA of the CDR3 is TGTGCCAGCAGTGCTAAACTAGCGGGGGACCGCACAGATACGCAGTATTTT. Translation: CASSAKLAGDRTDTQYF.

The chain is built from TRBV10-3 and TRBJ2-1; tentatively, D is TRBD1 (6 bases). Trimming stripped 0 bases from V and 5 bases from J, with 11 bases between. Germline lookup yields CDR1 ENHRY and CDR2 SYGVKD. The CDR3 is 15 amino acids. For the CDR3, the DNA is TGTGCCATCAGTGAGTCGTCCAGGGGTAACAATGAGCAGTTCTTC. Amino acids: CAISESSRGNNEQFF.

The chain is built from TRBV5-1 and TRBJ2-5; maybe TRBD1 (6 bases). The V and J ends lost 0 bases and 2 bases respectively, with 14 bases between them. Germline V lookup: CDR1 SGHRS, CDR2 YFSETQ. The CDR3 runs to 16 residues. The CDR3 region is CASSLAAGGGQETQYF. The CDR3 DNA is TGCGCCAGCAGCTTGGCCGCTGGGGGCGGACAAGAGACCCAGTACTTC.

This chain uses TRBV11-2 with TRBJ2-3; D call uncertain. The V gene's germline CDR1 is SGHAT and CDR2 FQNNGV. The CDR3 runs to 15 residues. V was clipped by 0 bases and J by 3 bases, with 10 bases between them. The CDR3 DNA is TGTGCCAGCAGCTTAGACGGTCACAGAACAGATACGCAGTATTTT. Translating it yields CASSLDGHRTDTQYF.

The chain joins TRBV15 to TRBJ2-7; the match to TRBD2 covers 9 bases. The CDR3 has 15 amino acids. With V trimmed by 1 base and J by 6 bases, 7 bases remained unmatched. Germline V gene lookup returns CDR1 LNHNV and CDR2 YYDKDF (reference sequence). Here the CDR3 DNA reads TGTGCCACCAGCAGAGCGAGTAGCGGGAGAACCGAGCAGTACTTC. It is translated as CATSRASSGRTEQYF.

The chain couples TRBV2 to TRBJ1-3; no reliable D call. This CDR3 spans 13 amino acids. The germline V gene encodes CDR1 SNHLY and CDR2 FYNNEI. V was pared by 10 bases and J by 0 bases, with 10 bases between. The CDR3 nucleotides read TGTGCCAAAAACGAGGGCTCTGGAAACACCATATATTTT. Translated: CAKNEGSGNTIYF.

The chain uses TRBV4-2 and TRBJ1-5; D is unresolved. CDR1 and CDR2 (germline): LGHNA, YNFKEQ. The V end was cut by 0 bases, the J end by 0 bases, with 15 bases between. The CDR3 loop spans 18 amino acids. The CDR3 sequence: CASSQDPFRSYSNQPQHF. In DNA form, the CDR3 reads TGTGCCAGCAGCCAAGATCCTTTTCGGAGCTATAGCAATCAGCCCCAGCATTTT.

The CDR3 here is CASSPPGPRGEKLFF. CDR3 DNA sequence: TGTGCCAGCTCACCACCCGGACCCCGGGGTGAAAAACTGTTTTTT. The genes are TRBV18 and TRBJ1-4, with D hard to call. The ends were cut back, 0 bases at V and 7 bases at J, with 12 bases in the middle. The length of the CDR3 is 15 residues. The germline V gene has CDR1 KGHSH and CDR2 LQKENI.

The chain joins TRBV27 to TRBJ1-6; D is ambiguous. Deletions cut 5 bases from V and 9 bases from J, with 17 bases between. This CDR3 is 15 amino acids long. From germline, CDR1 is MNHEY and CDR2 SMNVEV (reference sequence). CDR3: CASSTPGPSTSPLHF. CDR3 DNA sequence: TGTGCCAGCAGTACGCCGGGCCCTAGCACTTCACCCCTCCACTTT.

The chain is built from TRBV24-1 and TRBJ2-1; the match to TRBD2 covers 7 bases. This CDR3 has 13 amino acids. Germline CDR1 is KGHDR and CDR2 is SFDVKD. Germline trimming cut 4 bases from V and 10 bases from J; bases unmatched to any gene: 6. CDR3 sequence: CATSDSVGGEQFF. The CDR3 DNA follows: TGTGCCACCAGTGACTCTGTCGGGGGGGAGCAGTTCTTC.

CDR3 sequence: CATGEVGELFF. The CDR3 DNA sequence: TGTGCCACCGGGGAGGTCGGGGAGCTGTTTTTT. The rearrangement links TRBV7-7 to TRBJ2-2, with D maybe TRBD2 (6 bases). This CDR3 is 11 amino acids long. Trimming took off 10 bases at V and 7 bases at J, with 10 bases between the two ends. CDR1 and CDR2 from the germline V gene are SSHAT and FNYEAQ (reference sequence). Variable domain in full (rest from reference TRBV7-7 and TRBJ2-2): GAGVSQSPRYKVTKRGQDVTLRCDPISSHATLYWYQQALGQGPEFLTYFNYEAQPDKSGLPSDRFSAERPEGSISTLTIQRTEQRDSAMYRCATGEVGELFFGEGSRLTVL.

This clone was observed a few times. The chain combines TRBV19 with TRBJ2-1; tentative D call: TRBD1 (5 bases). V was clipped by 6 bases and J by 7 bases, with 10 bases between them. CDR3 length: 12 amino acids. Germline V gene lookup returns CDR1 LNHDA and CDR2 SQIVND (reference sequence). The CDR3 nucleotides read TGTGCCAGTAGAAACCGGACAAATGAGCAGTTCTTC. This sequence encodes CASRNRTNEQFF.

V is TRBV27 and J is TRBJ2-1; tentative D call: TRBD2 (5 bases). From germline, CDR1 is MNHEY and CDR2 SMNVEV (reference sequence). This CDR3 comprises 15 residues. Trimming shortened V by 7 bases and J by 0 bases, and 13 bases separated the two germline ends. The chain's CDR3 is CASINSVSSYNEQFF. For the CDR3, the DNA is TGTGCCAGCATAAATAGCGTTAGCTCCTACAATGAGCAGTTCTTC.